This T cell receptor beta chain was found in a study of T cell changes during pregnancy in multiple sclerosis. Sequencing was performed with immunoSEQ multiplex PCR; in TCRdb, only in-frame clones are kept and a portion is missing. Counted here are roughly 56,000 clones, approximately 86% occurring once; the ten biggest clones make up 1.7%. V shed 3 bases and J 4 bases; nucleotides not matched to a gene: 6. Germline V gene sequence: CDR1 MDHEN, CDR2 SYDVKM. The CDR3 sequence is 15 residues long. The rearrangement links TRBV28 to TRBJ2-1; 7 positions match TRBD2. The sample in question was peripheral blood, obtained in the first trimester of pregnancy. The TCR was taken from a female donor with multiple sclerosis, enrolled in a pregnancy study. The CDR3 reads CASSFPGGKYNEQFF. The DNA of the CDR3 is TGTGCCAGCAGTTTCCCGGGAGGCAAATACAATGAGCAGTTCTTC.